This T cell receptor (beta chain) was found in a study of CD8 T cells in Susac syndrome. The RNA, about 0.45 to 1 ug, was put through reverse transcription using random hexamers. TCRdb redid the calling of the immunoSEQ multiplex PCR reads with MiXCR, one entry per CDR3 protein. The sample consists of 160,000 or so distinct CDR3 sequences, about 94% of them appearing once. Sequencing of TCR beta drew on CD8+ and CD4+ T cells from blood. The TCR originated in a human donor with multiple sclerosis. Sequencing was done on a sample of CD8+ T cells from PBMCs.

CDR3 bases: TGTGCCAGCAGGGAACGAAAGGGGTGGCCCTACAATGAGCAGTTCTTC. Its translation is CASRERKGWPYNEQFF. The rearrangement links TRBV2 to TRBJ2-1; weak D call: TRBD1 (5 bases). V lost 6 bases and J lost 2, with 17 bases in between. The CDR3 totals 16 residues. CDR1 and CDR2 (germline): SNHLY, FYNNEI.